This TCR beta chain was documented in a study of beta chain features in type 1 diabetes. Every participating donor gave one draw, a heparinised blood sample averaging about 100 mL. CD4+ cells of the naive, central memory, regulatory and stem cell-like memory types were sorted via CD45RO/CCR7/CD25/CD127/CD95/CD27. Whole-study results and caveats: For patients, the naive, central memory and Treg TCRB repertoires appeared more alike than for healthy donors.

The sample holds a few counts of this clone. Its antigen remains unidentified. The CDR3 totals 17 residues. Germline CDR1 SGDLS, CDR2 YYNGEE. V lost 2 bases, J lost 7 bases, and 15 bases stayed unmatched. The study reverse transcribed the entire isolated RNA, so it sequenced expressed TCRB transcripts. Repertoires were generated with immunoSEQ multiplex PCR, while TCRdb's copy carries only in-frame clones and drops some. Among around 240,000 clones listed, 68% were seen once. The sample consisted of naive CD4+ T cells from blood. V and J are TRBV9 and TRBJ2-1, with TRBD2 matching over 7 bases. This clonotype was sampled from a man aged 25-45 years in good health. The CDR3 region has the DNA TGTGCCAGCAGCGTGGATGCCGGGACTACCAAATGGAATGAGCAGTTCTTC. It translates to CASSVDAGTTKWNEQFF.